This T cell receptor (beta chain) was obtained from a study of post-analysis software for immune sequencing data. Study at large: In terms of disease course, relapsing-remitting, secondary progressive and progressive-relapsing multiple sclerosis were included. Broader study findings: With TRBV5-6, TRBV5-1 and TRBV20-1 included, roughly five TRBV segments were more frequent in patients than in controls. Samples sharing a preparation batch grouped tightly together when assessed by F measure. Normalized Chao1 diversity in multiple sclerosis patients fell significantly below that of controls.

The CDR3 has 13 amino acids. V dropped 5 bases and J dropped 9; count of bases not matched to a gene: 7. Per germline, CDR1 DFQATT and CDR2 SNEGSKA (reference sequence). A few counts support this clonotype. Antigen: not known. Incorporated into the TCR beta cDNA libraries were unique molecular identifiers, which served to reduce PCR and sequencing biases. MiXCR, applied by TCRdb to the PCR reads, yields one record per CDR3 protein. The table records around 700,000 distinct CDR3 sequences, over 45% of them present only once. Sample: blood. This TCR was recovered from a girl aged 2-9 years with multiple sclerosis. The chain employs TRBV20-1 and TRBJ2-1; 10 bases align to TRBD1. The CDR3 DNA sequence: TGCAGTGCTGTCCGGGACAGGGGACGTGAGCAGTTCTTC. Its translation is CSAVRDRGREQFF.